The clone carrying this TCR beta chain has at least ten counts. What it binds is not known. With 5 bases removed from V and 2 bases from J, the gap between germline ends came to 12 bases. CDR1 is SGHTA and CDR2 is FQGNSA in the germline V gene. This CDR3 spans 14 amino acids. The data stem from a study of T cell repertoires in cytomegalovirus infection. About the research overall: Indications of both CMV infection and matching HLA type were provided by public TCR beta signatures. General study findings and limits: In two of eight donors, the top clonotype was HLA-C-restricted CMV-specific.

TCRdb called the reads again in MiXCR, with one record for every CDR3 protein. The table shows about 140,000 distinct CDR3 sequences, with under 8.5% occurring only once. Sequences were obtained from PBMCs. V and J are TRBV7-2 and TRBJ2-5; D could derive from TRBD1 or TRBD2 (5 bases each). This TCR derives from a human donor in good health (CMV status not recorded). Some clones in this sample may be carry-over from other donors' samples. The CDR3 spells CASSHGTTQETQYF. CDR3 bases: TGTGCCAGCAGCCACGGGACCACACAAGAGACCCAGTACTTC. The full variable domain, rest sourced from reference TRBV7-2 and TRBJ2-5, is GAGVSQSPSNKVTEKGKDVELRCDPISGHTALYWYRQSLGQGLEFLIYFQGNSAPDKSGLPSDRFSAERTGGSVSTLTIQRTQQEDSAVYLCASSHGTTQETQYFGPGTRLLVL.